This note documents a single T cell receptor beta chain sequence. This record belongs to a study of shared clonotypes between healthy human individuals. Study at large: The donors, two women and a few men, were aged 18 to 49.

CD45RA-negative memory and CD45RA+ naive subsets were split from the CD4+ cells. Using immunoSEQ multiplex PCR, the repertoire was profiled, and TCRdb retains in-frame clones only, with some absent. The table includes approximately 2.4 million clones, around 95% detected once. This clonotype originated in a man aged 18 to 29 in good health. Sequenced material: naive CD4+ T cells sorted from blood. Subset described: CD45RA+ positively selected.

The CDR3 loop is CASSYLDNTEAFF. The CDR3 region has the DNA TGTGCCAGCAGTTACTTGGATAACACTGAAGCTTTCTTT. V gene TRBV6-5 combines with J gene TRBJ1-1, with D unclear. The CDR3 consists of 13 residues. Trimming stripped 1 base from V and 2 bases from J, with 5 bases between. CDR1 MNHEY and CDR2 SVGAGI come from the germline V gene.